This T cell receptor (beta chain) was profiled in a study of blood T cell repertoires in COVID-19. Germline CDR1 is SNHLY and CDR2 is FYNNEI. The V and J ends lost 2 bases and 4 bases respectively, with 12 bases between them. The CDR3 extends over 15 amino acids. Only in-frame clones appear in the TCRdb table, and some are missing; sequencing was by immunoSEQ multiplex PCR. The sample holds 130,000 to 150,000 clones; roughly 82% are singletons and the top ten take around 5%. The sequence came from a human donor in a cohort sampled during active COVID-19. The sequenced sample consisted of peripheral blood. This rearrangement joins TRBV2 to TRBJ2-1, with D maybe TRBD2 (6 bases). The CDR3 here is CASSEKGLPYNEQFF. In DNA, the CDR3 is TGTGCCAGCAGTGAAAAGGGACTCCCATACAATGAGCAGTTCTTC. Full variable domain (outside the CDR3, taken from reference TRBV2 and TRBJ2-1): EPEVTQTPSHQVTQMGQEVILRCVPISNHLYFYWYRQILGQKVEFLVSFYNNEISEKSEIFDDQFSVERPDGSNFTLKIRSTKLEDSAMYFCASSEKGLPYNEQFFGPGTRLTVL.